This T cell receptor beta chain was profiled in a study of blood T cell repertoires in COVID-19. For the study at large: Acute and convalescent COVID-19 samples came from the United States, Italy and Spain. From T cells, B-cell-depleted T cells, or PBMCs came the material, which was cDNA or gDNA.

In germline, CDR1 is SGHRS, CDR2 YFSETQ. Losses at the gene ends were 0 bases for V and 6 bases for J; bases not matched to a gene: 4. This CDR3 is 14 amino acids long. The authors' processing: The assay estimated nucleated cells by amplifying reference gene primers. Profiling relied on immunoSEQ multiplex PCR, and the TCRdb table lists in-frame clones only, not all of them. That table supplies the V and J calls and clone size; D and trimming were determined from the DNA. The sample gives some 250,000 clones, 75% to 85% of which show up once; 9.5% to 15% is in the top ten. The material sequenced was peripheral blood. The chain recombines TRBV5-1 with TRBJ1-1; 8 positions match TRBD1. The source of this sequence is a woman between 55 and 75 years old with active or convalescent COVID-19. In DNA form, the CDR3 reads TGCGCCAGCAGCTTGGCCCTACAGGGGGCTGAAGCTTTCTTT. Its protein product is CASSLALQGAEAFF.